The 5 T cell receptor beta chains in this list originate from one sample, sequenced in a study of vaccination effects on CD4 cells after COVID-19. The repertoire was sequenced with immunoSEQ multiplex PCR; TCRdb's copy has only in-frame clones and lacks some. The repertoire holds fewer than 35,000 clones, with around 86% as singletons. Ahead of sequencing, the ViraFEST assay grew antigen-specific CD4+ T cells using viral peptide pools. Following 10 days of culture, CD4+ T cells were isolated. Two-dose BNT162b2 or mRNA-1273 vaccination was given to participants. Which antigens these TCRs recognize remains unknown. Sequencing used CD4+ T cells from PBMCs cultured with SARS-CoV-2 spike peptides, obtained after COVID-19 vaccination. The receptors stem from a human donor who received a COVID-19 vaccine. Some clones in this sample may be carry-over from other donors' samples.

V gene TRBV5-4 combines with J gene TRBJ1-2; 10 bases are a match to TRBD1. The CDR3 consists of 18 residues. The ends lost 4 bases at V and 2 bases at J; junction bases unmatched: 14. The germline V gene has CDR1 SGHNT and CDR2 YYREEE (reference sequence). The DNA for the CDR3 is TGTGCCAGCAGCCCGATGACAGGGGGCTCGTTGGGAAACTATGGCTACACCTTC. This codes for CASSPMTGGSLGNYGYTF.

The chain is built from TRBV3-1 (or the pseudogene TRBV3-2) and TRBJ1-1, with D perhaps matching TRBD1 (5 bases). Germline values: CDR1 LGHDT, CDR2 YNNKEL (reference sequence). The CDR3 runs 17 residues. V was pared by 2 bases and J by 0 bases, with 16 bases between. Written as DNA, the CDR3 is TGTGCCAGCAGCCAACAGCCCGGGGGGGGTATGAACACTGAAGCTTTCTTT. It yields the protein CASSQQPGGGMNTEAFF.

The V call is TRBV5-6, the J call TRBJ1-5; a possible D gene is TRBD1 (5 bases). Germline CDR1 is SGHDT and CDR2 is YYEEEE. This CDR3 comprises 14 residues. V gave up 3 bases and J gave up 3 bases, with 10 bases separating them. The CDR3 region has the DNA TGTGCCAGCAGCTCGGGGCCAGCCAATCAGCCCCAGCATTTT. As protein: CASSSGPANQPQHF.

In this sample, this clone is medium-sized (0.01 to 0.1%). The rearrangement uses TRBV5-6 and TRBJ2-3; 7 bases fit TRBD2. This CDR3 spans 15 amino acids. V lost 2 bases to trimming and J lost 5 bases; unmatched junction nucleotides: 8. Germline CDR1 reads SGHDT; CDR2 reads YYEEEE. The DNA of the CDR3 is TGTGCCAGCAGCTTCGGGTTCCTAGCGGTAGATACGCAGTATTTT. Its protein is CASSFGFLAVDTQYF.

This chain connects TRBV7-9 to TRBJ2-1; 11 nucleotides match TRBD2. This CDR3 is 16 amino acids long. The germline CDR1 and CDR2 sequences are SEHNR and FQNEAQ (reference sequence). The V segment lost 5 bases and the J segment 2 bases; nucleotides outside the gene matches: 5. CDR3 nucleotides: TGTGCCAGCAGCCTTCGACTAGCGGGGACCTACAATGAGCAGTTCTTC. It yields the protein CASSLRLAGTYNEQFF. The full variable domain, rest sourced from reference TRBV7-9 and TRBJ2-1, is DTGVSQNPRHKITKRGQNVTFRCDPISEHNRLYWYRQTLGQGPEFLTYFQNEAQLEKSRLLSDRFSAERPKGSFSTLEIQRTEQGDSAMYLCASSLRLAGTYNEQFFGPGTRLTVL.